This paragraph reports one T cell receptor (beta chain). This record comes from a study of control samples from healthy donors and cancer patients. Libraries were prepared by immunoSEQ multiplex PCR; TCRdb keeps only in-frame clonotypes and omits some of them. The sample includes roughly 130,000 clones, just over 90% seen only once; the top ten take approximately 1.7%. The source is a man in his fifties or sixties with head and neck cancer. Specimen: PBMCs.

CDR3 protein: CASKAGNQPQHF. The CDR3 DNA follows: TGTGCCAGCAAAGCTGGCAATCAGCCCCAGCATTTT. The gene calls are TRBV12-3 or TRBV12-4 and TRBJ1-5; D remains unclear. V dropped 7 bases and J dropped 2 bases, with 6 bases sitting between them. The CDR3 has 12 amino acids.